This T cell receptor (beta chain) was found in a study of cytomegalovirus exposure and HLA in healthy donors. Across the whole study: Among over 350 genotyped donors, around 80% fell in the Caucasian-associated ancestry cluster. General study results and limits: Later analysis identified 17,000 or so TCR beta sequences associated with HLA alleles, using a false discovery rate threshold of 0.05.

The CDR3 sequence is 15 residues long. In germline, CDR1 is MNHEY, CDR2 SVGAGI. Between the trimmed V and J ends, which lost 8 bases and 5 bases, there was a span of 19 bases. 60 Vbeta and 13 Jbeta primers were used in PCR. Method: immunoSEQ multiplex PCR; TCRdb's copy keeps in-frame clones and lacks some. The table includes 140,000 to 150,000 clones, roughly 80% detected once. Worth noting for this clone: Its antigen remains unknown.

This sequence originates from a woman between 35 and 50 years old in good health and CMV-seropositive. V usage is TRBV6-5 and J usage is TRBJ1-5; D is possibly TRBD1 (6 bases). Sequencing used PBMCs. The CDR3 here is CASGPASGVDQPQHF. The CDR3 DNA reads as TGTGCCAGCGGCCCAGCGTCAGGGGTGGATCAGCCCCAGCATTTT.